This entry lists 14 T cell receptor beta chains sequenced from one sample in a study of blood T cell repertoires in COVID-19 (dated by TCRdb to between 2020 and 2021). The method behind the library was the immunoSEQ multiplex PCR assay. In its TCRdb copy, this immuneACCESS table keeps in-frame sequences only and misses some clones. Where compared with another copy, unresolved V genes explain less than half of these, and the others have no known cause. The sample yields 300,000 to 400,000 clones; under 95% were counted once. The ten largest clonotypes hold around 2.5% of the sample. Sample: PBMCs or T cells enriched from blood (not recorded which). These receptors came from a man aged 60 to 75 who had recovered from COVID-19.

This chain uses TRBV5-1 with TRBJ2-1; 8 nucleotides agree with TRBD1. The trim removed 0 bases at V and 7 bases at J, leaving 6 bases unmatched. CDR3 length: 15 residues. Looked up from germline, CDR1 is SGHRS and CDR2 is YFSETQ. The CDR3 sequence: CASSLVPGGINEQFF. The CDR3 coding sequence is TGCGCCAGCAGCTTGGTGCCAGGGGGCATAAATGAGCAGTTCTTC.

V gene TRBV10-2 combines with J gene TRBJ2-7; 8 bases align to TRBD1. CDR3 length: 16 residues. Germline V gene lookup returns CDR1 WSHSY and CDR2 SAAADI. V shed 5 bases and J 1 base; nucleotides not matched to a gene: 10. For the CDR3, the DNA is TGCGCCAGCAGTCTCTCAGGGGGCGCCGGATCCTACGAGCAGTACTTC. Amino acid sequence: CASSLSGGAGSYEQYF.

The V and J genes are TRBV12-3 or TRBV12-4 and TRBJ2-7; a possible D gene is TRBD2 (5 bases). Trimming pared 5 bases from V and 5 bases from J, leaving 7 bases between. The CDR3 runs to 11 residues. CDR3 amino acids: CASSRRNEQYF. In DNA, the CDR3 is TGTGCCAGCAGTCGGAGGAACGAGCAGTACTTC.

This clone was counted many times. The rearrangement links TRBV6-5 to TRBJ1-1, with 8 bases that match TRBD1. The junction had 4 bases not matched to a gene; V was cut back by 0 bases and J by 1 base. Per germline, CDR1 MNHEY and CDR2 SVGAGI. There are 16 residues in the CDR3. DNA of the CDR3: TGTGCCAGCAGTTACTCCTTGCAGGGGGCGAACACTGAAGCTTTCTTT. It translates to CASSYSLQGANTEAFF.

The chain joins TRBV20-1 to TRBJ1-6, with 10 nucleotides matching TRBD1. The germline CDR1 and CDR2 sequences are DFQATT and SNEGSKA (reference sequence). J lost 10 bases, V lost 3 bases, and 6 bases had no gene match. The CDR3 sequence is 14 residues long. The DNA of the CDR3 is TGCAGTGCTAGTAGGACAGGGGGAGAATCACCCCTCCACTTT. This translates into CSASRTGGESPLHF.

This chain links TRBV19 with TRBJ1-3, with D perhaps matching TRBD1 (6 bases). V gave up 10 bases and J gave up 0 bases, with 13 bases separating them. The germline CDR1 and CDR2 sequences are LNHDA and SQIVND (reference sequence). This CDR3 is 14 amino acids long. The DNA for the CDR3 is TGTGCCACCGGAGACAGGAGCTCTGGAAACACCATATATTTT. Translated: CATGDRSSGNTIYF.

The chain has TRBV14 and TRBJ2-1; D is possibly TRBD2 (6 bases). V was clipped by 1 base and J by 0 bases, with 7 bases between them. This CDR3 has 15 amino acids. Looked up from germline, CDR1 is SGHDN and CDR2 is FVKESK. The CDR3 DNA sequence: TGTGCCAGCAGCCAAGGGAGGGGCTCCTACAATGAGCAGTTCTTC. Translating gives CASSQGRGSYNEQFF.

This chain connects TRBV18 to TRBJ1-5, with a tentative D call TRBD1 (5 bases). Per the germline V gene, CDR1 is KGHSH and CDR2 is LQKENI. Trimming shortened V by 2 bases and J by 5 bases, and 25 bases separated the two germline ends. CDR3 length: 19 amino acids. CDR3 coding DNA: TGTGCCAGCTCACCATTAGGCGGGGAAGGGGAGGGGCACGATCAGCCCCAGCATTTT. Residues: CASSPLGGEGEGHDQPQHF.

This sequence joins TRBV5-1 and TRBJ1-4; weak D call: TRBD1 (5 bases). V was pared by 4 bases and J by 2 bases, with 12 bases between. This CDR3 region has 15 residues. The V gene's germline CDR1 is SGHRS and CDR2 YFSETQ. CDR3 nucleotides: TGCGCCAGCAGCATAACAGGTGGCACTAATGAAAAACTGTTTTTT. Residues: CASSITGGTNEKLFF.

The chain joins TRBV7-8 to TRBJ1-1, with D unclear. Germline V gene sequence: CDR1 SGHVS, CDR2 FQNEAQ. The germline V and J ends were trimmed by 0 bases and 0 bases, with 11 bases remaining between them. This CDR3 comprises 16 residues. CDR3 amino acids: CASSLAAAPLNTEAFF. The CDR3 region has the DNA TGTGCCAGCAGCTTAGCGGCCGCCCCACTGAACACTGAAGCTTTCTTT. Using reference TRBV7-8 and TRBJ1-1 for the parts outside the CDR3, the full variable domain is GAGVSQSPRYKVAKRGQDVALRCDPISGHVSLFWYQQALGQGPEFLTYFQNEAQLDKSGLPSDRFFAERPEGSVSTLKIQRTQQEDSAVYLCASSLAAAPLNTEAFFGQGTRLTVV.

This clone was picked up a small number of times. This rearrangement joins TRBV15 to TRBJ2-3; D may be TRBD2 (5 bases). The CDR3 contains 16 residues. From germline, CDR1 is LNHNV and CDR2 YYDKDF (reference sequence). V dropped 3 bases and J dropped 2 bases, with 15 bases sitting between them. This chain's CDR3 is CATSRGMSGSTDTQYF. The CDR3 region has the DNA TGTGCCACCAGCAGGGGGATGAGCGGCTCCACAGATACGCAGTATTTT.

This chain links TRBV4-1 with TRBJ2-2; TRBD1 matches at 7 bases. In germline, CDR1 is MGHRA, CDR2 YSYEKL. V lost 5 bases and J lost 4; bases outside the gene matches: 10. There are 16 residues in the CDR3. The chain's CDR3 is CASSSPDRLITGELFF. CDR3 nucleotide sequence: TGCGCCAGCAGCAGCCCGGACAGGCTCATCACCGGGGAGCTGTTTTTT.

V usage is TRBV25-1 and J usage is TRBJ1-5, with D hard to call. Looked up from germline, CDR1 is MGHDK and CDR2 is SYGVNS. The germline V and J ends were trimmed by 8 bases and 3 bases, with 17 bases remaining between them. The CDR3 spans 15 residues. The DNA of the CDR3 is TGTGCCAGCCAAGCGGCAGGCGGAGCCAATCAGCCCCAGCATTTT. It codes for CASQAAGGANQPQHF.

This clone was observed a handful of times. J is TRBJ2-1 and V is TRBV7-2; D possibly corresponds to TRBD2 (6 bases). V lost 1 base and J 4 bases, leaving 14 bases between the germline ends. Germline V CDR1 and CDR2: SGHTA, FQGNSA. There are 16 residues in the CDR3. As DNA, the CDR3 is TGTGCCAGCAGCTTAGGAGCAGCGGGCGGGTACAATGAGCAGTTCTTC. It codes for CASSLGAAGGYNEQFF.